One and the same sample provided the 5 T cell receptor beta chains below, sequenced in a study of cytomegalovirus exposure and HLA in healthy donors. Produced via immunoSEQ multiplex PCR; TCRdb's table is partial and in-frame only. The repertoire holds 82,000 or so clones, with 85% to 95% as singletons. Sequencing was done on a sample of PBMCs. The receptors were gathered from a man between 18 and 29 years old in good health and CMV-seronegative.

This chain joins TRBV29-1 and TRBJ1-2, with 7 bases fitting TRBD1. The V gene end was trimmed by 4 bases and the J gene end by 4 bases; junction bases not matched to a gene: 3. This CDR3 is 12 amino acids long. In germline, CDR1 is SQVTM, CDR2 ANQGSEA. DNA of the CDR3: TGCAGCGTTGGAGGGACAGTCTATGGCTACACCTTC. This codes for CSVGGTVYGYTF.

The rearrangement joins TRBV4-1 to TRBJ2-6; D might be TRBD1 (6 bases). The germline CDR1 and CDR2 sequences are MGHRA and YSYEKL. V was clipped by 0 bases and J by 2 bases, with 11 bases between them. The CDR3 runs to 17 residues. The CDR3 protein is CASSQEGASPGANVLTF. The CDR3 nucleotides read TGCGCCAGCAGCCAAGAGGGGGCCAGCCCTGGGGCCAACGTCCTGACTTTC.

The chain uses TRBV19 and TRBJ1-2; no firm D call. Trimming took off 10 bases at V and 2 bases at J, with 8 bases between the two ends. The CDR3 contains 11 residues. Germline CDR1 reads LNHDA; CDR2 reads SQIVND (reference sequence). The DNA for the CDR3 is TGTGCCACCTCACTCAACTATGGCTACACCTTC. Its protein product is CATSLNYGYTF. The full variable domain, with the rest looked up from reference TRBV19 and TRBJ1-2, is DGGITQSPKYLFRKEGQNVTLSCEQNLNHDAMYWYRQDPGQGLRLIYYSQIVNDFQKGDIAEGYSVSREKKESFPLTVTSAQKNPTAFYLCATSLNYGYTFGSGTRLTVV.

The V and J genes are TRBV7-6 and TRBJ1-2; 10 bases line up with TRBD1. After removal of 5 bases from V and 3 bases from J, the junction contained 3 bases not matched to a gene. Germline values: CDR1 SGHVS, CDR2 FNYEAQ. The CDR3 is 14 residues long. The CDR3 DNA reads TGTGCCAGCAGCCCGGGGACAGGGGACTATGGCTACACCTTC. Protein sequence: CASSPGTGDYGYTF.

The gene calls are TRBV5-8 and TRBJ2-7; D gene unclear. V gave up 4 bases and J gave up 0 bases, with 11 bases separating them. CDR3 size: 14 residues. Germline CDR1 SGHTS, CDR2 YDEGEE. The CDR3 coding sequence is TGTGCCAGCAGCCTCCAGGTGAACTCCTACGAGCAGTACTTC. This codes for CASSLQVNSYEQYF.